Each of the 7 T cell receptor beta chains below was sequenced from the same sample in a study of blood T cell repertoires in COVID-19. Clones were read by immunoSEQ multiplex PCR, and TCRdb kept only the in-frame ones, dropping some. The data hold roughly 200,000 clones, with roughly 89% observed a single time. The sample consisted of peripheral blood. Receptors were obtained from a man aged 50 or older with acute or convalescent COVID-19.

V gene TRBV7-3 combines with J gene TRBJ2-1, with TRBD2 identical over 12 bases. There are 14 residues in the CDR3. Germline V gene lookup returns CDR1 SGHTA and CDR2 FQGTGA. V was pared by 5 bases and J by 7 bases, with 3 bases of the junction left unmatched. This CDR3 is CASSRTSGINEQFF. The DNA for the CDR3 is TGTGCCAGCAGCCGGACTAGCGGGATAAATGAGCAGTTCTTC.

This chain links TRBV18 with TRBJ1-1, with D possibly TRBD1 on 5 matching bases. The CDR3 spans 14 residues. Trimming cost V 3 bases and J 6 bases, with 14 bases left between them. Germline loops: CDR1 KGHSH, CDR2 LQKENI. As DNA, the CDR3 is TGTGCCAGCTCACCGCAGGGATTCCTCGCTGAAGCTTTCTTT. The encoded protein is CASSPQGFLAEAFF.

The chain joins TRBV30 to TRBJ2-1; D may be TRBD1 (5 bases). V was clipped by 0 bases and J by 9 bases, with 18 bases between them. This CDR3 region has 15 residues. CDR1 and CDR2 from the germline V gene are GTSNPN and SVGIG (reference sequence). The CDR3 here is CAWSVAGPAQGEQFF. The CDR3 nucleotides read TGTGCCTGGAGTGTGGCTGGACCAGCTCAGGGTGAGCAGTTCTTC.

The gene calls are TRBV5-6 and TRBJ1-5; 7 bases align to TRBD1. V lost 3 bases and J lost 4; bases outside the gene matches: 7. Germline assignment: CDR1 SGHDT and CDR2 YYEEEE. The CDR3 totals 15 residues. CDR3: CASSSGTATNQPQHF. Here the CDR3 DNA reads TGTGCCAGCAGCTCCGGGACAGCGACAAATCAGCCCCAGCATTTT.

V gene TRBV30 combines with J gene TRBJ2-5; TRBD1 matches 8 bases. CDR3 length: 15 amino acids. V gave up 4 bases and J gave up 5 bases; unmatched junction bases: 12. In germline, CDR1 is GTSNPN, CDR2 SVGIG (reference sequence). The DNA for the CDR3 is TGTGCCTGGATCACAGGACAGGGAGCCCGGGAGACCCAGTACTTC. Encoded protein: CAWITGQGARETQYF. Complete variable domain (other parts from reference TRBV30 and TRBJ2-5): SQTIHQWPATLVQPVGSPLSLECTVEGTSNPNLYWYRQAAGRGLQLLFYSVGIGQISSEVPQNLSASRPQDRQFILSSKKLLLSDSGFYLCAWITGQGARETQYFGPGTRLLVL.

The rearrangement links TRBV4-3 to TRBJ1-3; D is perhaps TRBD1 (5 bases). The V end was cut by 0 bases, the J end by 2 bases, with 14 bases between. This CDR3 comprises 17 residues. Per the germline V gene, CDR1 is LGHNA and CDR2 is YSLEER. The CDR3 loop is CASSQDLPGAAGNTIYF. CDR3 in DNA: TGCGCCAGCAGCCAAGATTTACCTGGGGCGGCTGGAAACACCATATATTTT.

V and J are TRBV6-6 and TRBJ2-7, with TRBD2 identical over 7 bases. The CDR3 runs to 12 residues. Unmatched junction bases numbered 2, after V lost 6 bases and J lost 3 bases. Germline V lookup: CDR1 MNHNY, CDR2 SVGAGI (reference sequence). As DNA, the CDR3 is TGTGCCAGCAGCCCGGGAGGCTACGAGCAGTACGTC. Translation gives CASSPGGYEQYV.